Listed below are T cell receptor beta chains from one sample, sequenced in a study of technical replicates of blood from a handful of donors. The assay was immunoSEQ multiplex PCR, and TCRdb's table has in-frame clones only and misses some. The repertoire holds approximately 59,000 clones, with approximately 86% as singletons. Sequenced: PBMCs. Receptors originate from a human donor in good health. Some clones in this sample may be carry-over from other donors' samples. The CDR3 runs from the conserved cysteine through the conserved F or W. Fields, in order: CDR3 DNA, CDR3 protein, V gene, clone size, D gene, J gene. A D gene is named only where the DNA matches it firmly. Rows may omit the clone size; those that give it use once, few, many or a size class.

TGTGCCAGTAGTATAAGGCAGGGGCACTATGGCTACACCTTC,CASSIRQGHYGYTF,TRBV19,-,-,TRBJ1-2
TGCAGCGTCCCCGGGACACTGGCGGCAGATACGCAGTATTTT,CSVPGTLAADTQYF,TRBV29-1,once,-,TRBJ2-3
TGTGCCAGCTCACCACCGATTACTAGCGGGAGTATTAGCGACGAGCAGTACTTC,CASSPPITSGSISDEQYF,TRBV18,-,TRBD2,TRBJ2-7
TGTGCCAGCAGACCGGCAGGGGTGCCCTACAATGAGCAGTTCTTC,CASRPAGVPYNEQFF,TRBV5-5,-,-,TRBJ2-1
TGTGCCAGCACACAGGGGGCAACTAATGAAAAACTGTTTTTT,CASTQGATNEKLFF,TRBV19,few,TRBD1,TRBJ1-4
TGTGCCAGCAGTGGGAGACAGACAGATACGCAGTATTTT,CASSGRQTDTQYF,TRBV25-1,once,-,TRBJ2-3
TGTGCCAGCAGCGTAGCGAGCGGGAGGGCCATCGACACCGGGGAGCTGTTTTTT,CASSVASGRAIDTGELFF,TRBV9,-,TRBD2,TRBJ2-2
TGTGCCAGCAGTCCCCAGGAAGTCAGCTCCTATAATTCACCCCTCCACTTT,CASSPQEVSSYNSPLHF,TRBV27,-,-,TRBJ1-6
TGTGCCAGCAGCTTGGTTACCAGCCAAGAGACCCAGTACTTC,CASSLVTSQETQYF,TRBV5-4,-,-,TRBJ2-5
TGTGCCAGTGCGTCAATCACAGGGGTTGCCGGGGAGCTGTTTTTT,CASASITGVAGELFF,TRBV19,once,TRBD1,TRBJ2-2
TGTGCCAGCACTCTTCCCGGGGTGGAGACCCAGTACTTC,CASTLPGVETQYF,TRBV6-6,-,-,TRBJ2-5
TGTGCCAGCAGCCAAGATAGGTCAGGTTGGGGCACAGATACGCAGTATTTT,CASSQDRSGWGTDTQYF,TRBV14,-,-,TRBJ2-3
TGCGCCAGCAGCTTGGCTCCAAGGGGGCGGACCGGGGAGCTGTTTTTT,CASSLAPRGRTGELFF,TRBV5-1,-,TRBD1,TRBJ2-2
TGTGCCAGCAGCGCATGGACAGGGAGCTCCTACGAGCAGTACTTC,CASSAWTGSSYEQYF,TRBV7-2,-,TRBD1,TRBJ2-7
TGTGCCAGCAGCTTGGCACCGGGGGGGGGCCAGAACGAGCAGTACTTC,CASSLAPGGGQNEQYF,TRBV7-2,-,TRBD2,TRBJ2-7
TGCGCCAGCAGCCAAGAAACGGCCCGTAGGACAGGGGGGGGATCACCCCTCCACTTT,CASSQETARRTGGGSPLHF,TRBV4-1,-,TRBD1,TRBJ1-6
TGTGCCAGCAGCAGGGGACAGGAGAACACTGAAGCTTTCTTT,CASSRGQENTEAFF,TRBV5-4,few,TRBD1,TRBJ1-1